Below are 22 T cell receptor beta chains sequenced from a single sample in a study of CD8 T cells in ankylosing spondylitis. TCRdb reprocessed the 5' RACE reads via MiXCR and lists one record per CDR3 protein. The sample has about 340,000 distinct CDR3 sequences; 20% are singletons. Sequencing input: blood, either unsorted or a sorted T cell fraction (not recorded which). All receptors come from a male donor with ankylosing spondylitis or in good health (not recorded which).

The chain uses TRBV25-1 and TRBJ2-2, with TRBD2 as a possible D gene (6 bases). The CDR3 sequence is 17 residues long. Trimming pared 1 base from V and 1 base from J, leaving 13 bases between. Germline-derived CDR1 and CDR2 are MGHDK and SYGVNS. The CDR3 nucleotides read TGTGCCAGCAGTGAATTCGGAGGGAATTTGAACACCGGGGAGCTGTTTTTT. Its translation: CASSEFGGNLNTGELFF.

J is TRBJ2-1 and V is TRBV2; possible D gene TRBD2, 6 bases. CDR3 size: 15 residues. Trimming took 4 bases from V and 6 from J, leaving 16 bases between them. CDR1 SNHLY and CDR2 FYNNEI come from the germline V gene. CDR3 loop: CASSGLGVFGNEQFF. CDR3 DNA: TGTGCCAGCAGTGGACTAGGGGTGTTCGGCAATGAGCAGTTCTTC.

This clonotype was detected only a few times. The V gene is TRBV6-5, the J gene TRBJ2-7; the D gene is possibly TRBD2 (6 bases). Germline values: CDR1 MNHEY, CDR2 SVGAGI. Trimming took 10 bases from V and 5 from J, leaving 15 bases between them. The CDR3 runs 12 residues. The CDR3 sequence is CATFTGVDEQYF. The CDR3, as DNA: TGTGCCACCTTCACGGGGGTGGACGAGCAGTACTTC.

V is TRBV29-1 and J is TRBJ2-7; D may be TRBD1 or TRBD2 (5 bases each). Looked up from germline, CDR1 is SQVTM and CDR2 is ANQGSEA. V was clipped by 8 bases and J by 4 bases, with 15 bases between them. This CDR3 spans 12 amino acids. The CDR3 is CSMLGTFYEQYF. The DNA for the CDR3 is TGCAGCATGCTCGGGACCTTTTACGAGCAGTACTTC.

This clonotype was counted a few times. The rearrangement links TRBV9 to TRBJ1-6; the D is unclear. V was clipped by 0 bases and J by 6 bases, with 7 bases between them. This CDR3 is built from 14 residues. Per the germline V gene, CDR1 is SGDLS and CDR2 is YYNGEE. In DNA form, the CDR3 reads TGTGCCAGCAGCGTAGGGGTATCTAATTCACCCCTCCACTTT. This sequence encodes CASSVGVSNSPLHF.

This clonotype has more than one count but fewer than ten. The gene calls are TRBV7-9 and TRBJ2-5; the D is unclear. The germline gives CDR1 SEHNR, CDR2 FQNEAQ (reference sequence). The V end lost 5 bases, the J end lost 1 base, and 17 bases lay between the germline ends. The CDR3 runs to 16 residues. The CDR3 DNA sequence: TGTGCCAGCAGCCCCCGTTCGGTCGTCAGCCAAGAGACCCAGTACTTC. It encodes CASSPRSVVSQETQYF. The full variable domain, completed using reference TRBV7-9 and TRBJ2-5, is DTGVSQNPRHKITKRGQNVTFRCDPISEHNRLYWYRQTLGQGPEFLTYFQNEAQLEKSRLLSDRFSAERPKGSFSTLEIQRTEQGDSAMYLCASSPRSVVSQETQYFGPGTRLLVL.

The J gene is TRBJ1-2, the V gene TRBV12-3 or TRBV12-4, with D tentatively TRBD1 (5 bases). The CDR3 is made up of 12 amino acids. V gave up 8 bases and J gave up 7 bases, with 14 bases separating them. The CDR3 sequence: CASRGGSGGYTF. The CDR3 DNA sequence: TGTGCCAGCCGGGGGGGGTCCGGTGGCTACACCTTC.

The chain couples TRBV4-1 to TRBJ2-3, with unresolved D. The CDR3 runs to 19 residues. V lost 0 bases to trimming and J lost 7 bases, with 26 bases between them. CDR1 and CDR2 (germline): MGHRA, YSYEKL. The CDR3 spells CASSQEPPPHGTTWNTQYF. The DNA of the CDR3 is TGCGCCAGCAGCCAAGAGCCCCCCCCCCACGGCACCACCTGGAATACGCAGTATTTT.

The chain joins TRBV6-1 to TRBJ2-5; 9 bases are a match to TRBD2. The CDR3 length is 16 residues. V gave up 5 bases and J gave up 4 bases; unmatched junction bases: 11. Looked up from germline, CDR1 is MNHNS and CDR2 is SASEGT. DNA for the CDR3: TGTGCCAGCAGTCCCCCCCCGGGACTAGCAGGAGAGACCCAGTACTTC. This gives the protein CASSPPPGLAGETQYF.

V is TRBV27 and J is TRBJ2-3, with 8 positions matching TRBD1. J lost 1 base, V lost 4 bases, and 10 bases had no gene match. The CDR3 has 17 residues. From germline, CDR1 is MNHEY and CDR2 SMNVEV (reference sequence). The CDR3: CASSSPPTGVGTDTQYF. The CDR3 bases are TGTGCCAGCAGTTCTCCACCGACAGGGGTTGGCACAGATACGCAGTATTTT.

The chain uses TRBV28 and TRBJ2-2; TRBD1 is a possible D gene (6 bases). Germline CDR1 MDHEN, CDR2 SYDVKM. Trimming took off 5 bases at V and 7 bases at J, with 17 bases between the two ends. The CDR3 extends over 15 amino acids. CDR3 DNA sequence: TGTGCCAGCAGTCCACCTCGACAGGAGTTCGGGGAGCTGTTTTTT. Protein: CASSPPRQEFGELFF.

This clonotype was counted between two and nine times. The CDR3 spells CSILGDRGSLITDTQYF. The CDR3 DNA is TGCAGCATCCTGGGTGATCGGGGGAGTCTAATCACAGATACGCAGTATTTT. The V call is TRBV29-1, the J call TRBJ2-3, with D possibly matching TRBD2 (6 bases). The CDR3 has 17 residues. CDR1 is SQVTM, CDR2 ANQGSEA, per germline. V lost 8 bases and J lost 2, with 26 bases in between.

V and J are TRBV21-1 and TRBJ2-1; the table assigns TRBD1, which was not confirmed against the DNA. TRBV21-1 is designated a pseudogene. CDR3 length equals 17 residues. DNA of the CDR3: TGTGCCAGCAGCTGTCGAAACGTCACAGGGGGGGGGTATGAGCAGTTCTTC. Translating gives CASSCRNVTGGGYEQFF.

The gene calls are TRBV11-3 and TRBJ1-4; no reliable D call. This CDR3 is built from 17 residues. Germline V CDR1 and CDR2: SGHNT, YENEEA. V shed 0 bases and J shed 3 bases, with 14 bases lying between them. CDR3 DNA: TGTGCCAGCAGCTTAGATCTAGGGATTCCGGCTAATGAAAAACTGTTTTTT. Residues: CASSLDLGIPANEKLFF.

The chain joins TRBV7-2 to TRBJ2-5; 10 bases are shared with TRBD2. The V gene end was trimmed by 3 bases and the J gene end by 5 bases; junction bases not matched to a gene: 6. This CDR3 is 15 amino acids long. Germline CDR1 and CDR2: SGHTA and FQGNSA. The DNA for the CDR3 is TGTGCCAGCAGCTTTAGCGGGGGGCCCTTGGAGACCCAGTACTTC. This gives the protein CASSFSGGPLETQYF.

The table lists this clonotype with a few counts. The J gene is TRBJ2-4, the V gene TRBV12-3 or TRBV12-4; TRBD1 agrees at 7 bases. V shed 7 bases, J shed 7 bases, and the junction held 7 bases outside the gene matches. The CDR3 contains 13 residues. CDR3 in DNA: TGTGCCAGCAAGACAGGGATGGGGAACATTCAGTACTTC. Translated: CASKTGMGNIQYF.

Only a few counts were recorded for this clonotype. The gene calls are TRBV5-1 and TRBJ2-7; D perhaps matches TRBD2 (5 bases). Germline V gives CDR1 SGHRS, CDR2 YFSETQ. This CDR3 has 14 residues. The V gene lost 4 bases and the J gene lost 3 bases, with 14 bases spanning the gap. The CDR3 protein is CASSPRSGIYEQYF. The CDR3, as DNA: TGCGCCAGCAGCCCCCGGTCCGGGATCTACGAGCAGTACTTC.

The chain couples TRBV10-2 to TRBJ2-5; TRBD2 might be the D (6 bases). Germline V gene lookup returns CDR1 WSHSY and CDR2 SAAADI. The CDR3 spans 13 residues. Trimming stripped 4 bases from V and 5 bases from J, with 11 bases between. The CDR3 region is CASSVAEGETQYF. The CDR3 coding sequence is TGCGCCAGCAGTGTAGCGGAGGGGGAGACCCAGTACTTC.

The chain links TRBV6-1 to TRBJ2-3; no clear D gene. Trimming left V 8 bases short and J 3 bases short, with 9 bases between. Germline assignment: CDR1 MNHNS and CDR2 SASEGT. This CDR3 has 12 amino acids. The CDR3 DNA is TGTGCCAGCCGGGCTTGGACAGATACGCAGTATTTT. It is translated as CASRAWTDTQYF.

This clonotype was detected only a few times. CDR3 bases: TGTGCCAGCAGTTTCTCATACACTGAAGCTTTCTTT. As protein: CASSFSYTEAFF. The chain links TRBV12-3 or TRBV12-4 to TRBJ1-1, with D hard to call. The V gene lost 3 bases and the J gene lost 3 bases, with 5 bases spanning the gap. The CDR3 runs 12 residues.

The chain employs TRBV20-1 and TRBJ2-2; D is unresolved. V lost 6 bases and J lost 1, with 12 bases in between. CDR1 is DFQATT and CDR2 is SNEGSKA in the germline V gene (reference sequence). The CDR3 is 14 residues long. CDR3 region: CSAPVDGNTGELFF. The CDR3 nucleotides read TGCAGTGCCCCGGTGGACGGGAACACCGGGGAGCTGTTTTTT.

The chain uses TRBV12-5 and TRBJ2-7, with D possibly being TRBD1 or TRBD2 (6 bases each). Between the trimmed V and J ends, which lost 0 bases and 3 bases, there was a span of 18 bases. This CDR3 has 17 residues. From germline, CDR1 is LGHNT and CDR2 FRNRAP. CDR3 coding DNA: TGTGCTAGTGGTTTGGTACGCGGCCCGGGGGCCGGCTACGAGCAGTACTTC. Residues: CASGLVRGPGAGYEQYF.